This is a list of T cell receptor beta chains from one sample in a study of T cell repertoires in cytomegalovirus infection. TCRdb used MiXCR to reprocess the reads, holding one entry per CDR3 protein. The repertoire consists of more than 200,000 distinct CDR3 sequences, with 9.1% occurring once and the leading ten covering roughly 16%. The material sequenced was PBMCs. The receptors were sampled from a human donor in good health (CMV status not recorded). Some clones in this sample may be carry-over from other donors' samples. Both conserved end residues are part of each CDR3. A D gene is named only where the DNA matches it firmly. Clone size, where shown, is once, few, many, or a class for clones that have expanded.

clone_size,d_call,j_call,v_call,cdr3_length,cdr3_nt,cdr3_aa
few,TRBD1,TRBJ2-6,TRBV18,16,TGTGCCAGCTCCCGACAGGGGGCGTCTGGGGCCAACGTCCTGACTTTC,CASSRQGASGANVLTF
many,TRBD2,TRBJ2-1,TRBV6-1,15,TGTGCCAGCAGTTACGGAGCGGGGGCTTACAATGAGCAGTTCTTC,CASSYGAGAYNEQFF
many,NA,TRBJ2-1,TRBV12-3/TRBV12-4,12,TGTGCCAGCAGTACCACTTACAATGAGCAGTTCTTC,CASSTTYNEQFF
NA,TRBD1,TRBJ2-2,TRBV6-6,16,TGTGCCAGCAGTTCGGGGACAGGGGCGAGAACCGGGGAGCTGTTTTTT,CASSSGTGARTGELFF
many,TRBD1,TRBJ1-2,TRBV7-8,14,TGTGCCAGCAGCTTACGAGCAGGGGGTGGTGGCTACACCTTC,CASSLRAGGGGYTF
many,NA,TRBJ1-6,TRBV7-9,15,TGTGCCAGCAGCATATCGGGGGGGGGTAGTTCACCCCTCCACTTT,CASSISGGGSSPLHF
many,NA,TRBJ1-6,TRBV7-3,13,TGTGCCAGCAGCTTACGAGGGAATTCACCCCTCCACTTT,CASSLRGNSPLHF
many,NA,TRBJ1-4,TRBV7-6,16,TGTGCCAGCAGCTTAGGAGGGGGACAAAGTAATGAAAAACTGTTTTTT,CASSLGGGQSNEKLFF
NA,NA,TRBJ2-3,TRBV10-3,11,TGTGCCATCAGCCATGGAGATACGCAGTATTTT,CAISHGDTQYF
NA,NA,TRBJ2-5,TRBV28,15,TGTGCCAGCAGTTCCCCCCTGGGGGGCAGGGAGACCCAGTACTTC,CASSSPLGGRETQYF
few,NA,TRBJ2-5,TRBV20-1,14,TGCAGTGCTAGAGATATGCCCGTACAAGAGACCCAGTACTTC,CSARDMPVQETQYF
few,NA,TRBJ2-7,TRBV2,13,TGTGCCAGCAGTGGCAGGGGCTCCTACGAGCAGTACTTC,CASSGRGSYEQYF
few,TRBD1,TRBJ2-7,TRBV11-3,16,TGTGCCAGCAGCTTAATCCTCCGACAGGGAACCTACGAGCAGTACTTC,CASSLILRQGTYEQYF
many,TRBD2,TRBJ2-1,TRBV12-3/TRBV12-4,15,TGTGCCAGCAGTTTAGAAGTAGCGGGAAACAATGAGCAGTTCTTC,CASSLEVAGNNEQFF
many,NA,TRBJ2-3,TRBV7-2,14,TGTGCCATTTCTTATGGGGGTGGCACAGATACGCAGTATTTT,CAISYGGGTDTQYF
many,NA,TRBJ2-3,TRBV11-3,19,TGTGCCAGCAGCTTAAACCCTCTAGGGCTAGCGAGAAACACAGATACGCAGTATTTT,CASSLNPLGLARNTDTQYF
many,TRBD1,TRBJ1-5,TRBV7-2,17,TGTGCCAGCAGCTTGACCACAGGGGGCGGCCTCGGCCAGCCCCAGCATTTT,CASSLTTGGGLGQPQHF
NA,TRBD2,TRBJ2-2,TRBV7-8,19,TGTGCCAGCAGCTTAGTTGGGAAGGGACTAGCGGGAGTCACCGGGGAGCTGTTTTTT,CASSLVGKGLAGVTGELFF
many,NA,TRBJ2-7,TRBV7-2,16,TGTGCCAGCAGCTTCCAGCGCGAGCTAGCGCGGTACGAGCAGTACTTC,CASSFQRELARYEQYF
many,NA,TRBJ1-1,TRBV12-3/TRBV12-4,15,TGTGCCAGCAGTTTCGGGGGGCTCCCTAACACTGAAGCTTTCTTT,CASSFGGLPNTEAFF
few,TRBD1,TRBJ2-7,TRBV10-3,13,TGTGCCATCAAAGACAGGGGGCGAGACGAGCAGTACTTC,CAIKDRGRDEQYF
NA,NA,TRBJ1-1,TRBV4-1,18,TGCGCCAGCAGCCAAGCCGAGTATAGCGCGACAGCTGGAGGGGAAGCTTTCTTT,CASSQAEYSATAGGEAFF
NA,TRBD1,TRBJ1-5,TRBV6-2/TRBV6-3,12,TGTGCCAGCAGTTACGACAGGGATGCCCAGCATTTT,CASSYDRDAQHF
many,TRBD1,TRBJ2-2,TRBV28,19,TGTGCCAGCAGTTTATCAGGTCCCCTCAGGGGGCGGGACACCGGGGAGCTGTTTTTT,CASSLSGPLRGRDTGELFF
NA,NA,TRBJ2-7,TRBV18,14,TGTGCCAGCTCACCCACCGGACTGCTCTACGAGCAGTACTTC,CASSPTGLLYEQYF